The sequence of this TCR beta chain was determined in a study of T cell responses to AZD1222 COVID-19 vaccine. Whole-study results and caveats: When two AZD1222 doses had been given, Spike-specific TCR breadth and depth rose. Clonal diversity was possibly underestimated; the donors were predominantly white British and more often female. Every sample of the repertoires postdated the peak T cell response.

CDR1 LNHDA and CDR2 SQIVND come from the germline V gene (reference sequence). This CDR3 spans 18 amino acids. The V end lost 3 bases, the J end lost 5 bases, and 20 bases lay between the germline ends. Comments on this clone: Its antigen is as yet unknown.

Profiling relied on immunoSEQ multiplex PCR, and the TCRdb table lists in-frame clones only, not all of them. The table includes approximately 180,000 clones, 90% detected once. This sample comprised peripheral blood, obtained on day 0 of AZD1222 vaccination. V gene TRBV19 combines with J gene TRBJ1-6; a weak D match, TRBD1 (5 bases). This receptor was taken from an adult in good health. The CDR3 nucleotides are TGTGCCAGTAGTATTAGGGACGGCACGTTGCGTCATAATTCACCCCTCCACTTT. As protein: CASSIRDGTLRHNSPLHF.